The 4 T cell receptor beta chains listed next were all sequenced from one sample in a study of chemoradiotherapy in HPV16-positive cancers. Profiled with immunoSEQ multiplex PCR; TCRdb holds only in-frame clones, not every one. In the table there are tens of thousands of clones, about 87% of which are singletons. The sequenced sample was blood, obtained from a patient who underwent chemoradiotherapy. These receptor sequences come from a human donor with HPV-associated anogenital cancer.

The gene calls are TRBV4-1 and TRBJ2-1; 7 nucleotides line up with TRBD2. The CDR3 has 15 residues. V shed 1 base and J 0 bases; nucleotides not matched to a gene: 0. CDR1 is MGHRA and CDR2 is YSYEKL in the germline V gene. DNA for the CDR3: TGCGCCAGCAGCCAAGGGACTAGCTCCTACAATGAGCAGTTCTTC. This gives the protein CASSQGTSSYNEQFF.

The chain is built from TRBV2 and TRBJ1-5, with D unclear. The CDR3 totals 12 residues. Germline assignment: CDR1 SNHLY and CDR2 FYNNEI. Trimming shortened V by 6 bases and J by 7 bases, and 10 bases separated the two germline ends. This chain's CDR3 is CASSSQSQPQHF. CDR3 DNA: TGTGCCAGCAGCTCACAGAGCCAGCCCCAGCATTTT. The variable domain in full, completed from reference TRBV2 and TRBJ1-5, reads EPEVTQTPSHQVTQMGQEVILRCVPISNHLYFYWYRQILGQKVEFLVSFYNNEISEKSEIFDDQFSVERPDGSNFTLKIRSTKLEDSAMYFCASSSQSQPQHFGDGTRLSIL.

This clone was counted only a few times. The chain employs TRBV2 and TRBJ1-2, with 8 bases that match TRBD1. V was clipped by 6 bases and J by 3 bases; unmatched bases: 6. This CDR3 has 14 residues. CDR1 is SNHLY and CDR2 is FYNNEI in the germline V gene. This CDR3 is CASSPGQGYYGYTF. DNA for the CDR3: TGTGCCAGCAGCCCCGGACAGGGATACTATGGCTACACCTTC.

The CDR3 DNA reads as TGCGCCAGCAGCGGCGGCCAAGGAAACTATGGCTACACCTTC. This gives the protein CASSGGQGNYGYTF. V is TRBV5-1 and J is TRBJ1-2; no firm D call. V lost 4 bases, J lost 2 bases, and 12 bases lay in between. Germline CDR1 SGHRS, CDR2 YFSETQ. CDR3 size: 14 residues. Supplemented by reference TRBV5-1 and TRBJ1-2, the full variable domain reads KAGVTQTPRYLIKTRGQQVTLSCSPISGHRSVSWYQQTPGQGLQFLFEYFSETQRNKGNFPGRFSGRQFSNSRSEMNVSTLELGDSALYLCASSGGQGNYGYTFGSGTRLTVV.